A selection of T cell receptor beta chains follows, all from one sample in a study of breast tumors, draining lymph nodes, adjacent tissues. TCRdb re-called the multiplex PCR reads with MiXCR, one entry per CDR3 protein. The sample consists of 120,000 or so distinct CDR3 sequences, just under 20% of them appearing once. Sample: axillary lymph node tissue. The receptor source for this set is a female donor with breast cancer. Some clones in this sample may be carry-over from other donors' samples. Each CDR3 is given with its conserved first and last residue. D genes are given only for firm matches. Not all rows give a size; the values are once, few, many and, for expanded clones, a class.

d_gene: -
abundance: many
v_gene: TRBV6-5
j_gene: TRBJ2-7
CDR3nt: TGTGCCAGCCGGGACTGGAGCTCCTACGAGCAGTACTTC
CDR3aa: CASRDWSSYEQYF

d_gene: -
abundance: many
v_gene: TRBV5-1
j_gene: TRBJ2-6
CDR3nt: TGTGCCAGCAGCTTAGCCGGGGCTGGGGCCAACGTCCTGACTTTC
CDR3aa: CASSLAGAGANVLTF

d_gene: -
abundance: many
v_gene: TRBV19
j_gene: TRBJ1-4
CDR3nt: TGTGCCAGTTCGAGACGGATCCCAACTAATGAAAAACTGTTTTTT
CDR3aa: CASSRRIPTNEKLFF

d_gene: -
abundance: many
v_gene: TRBV9
j_gene: TRBJ2-3
CDR3nt: TGTGCCAGCTCCTTGGTGGACGGACGCACAGATACGCAGTATTTT
CDR3aa: CASSLVDGRTDTQYF

d_gene: -
abundance: many
v_gene: TRBV14
j_gene: TRBJ1-3
CDR3nt: TGTGCCAGCAGCCCCGGATACTCTGGAAACACCATATATTTT
CDR3aa: CASSPGYSGNTIYF

d_gene: TRBD1
abundance: -
v_gene: TRBV28
j_gene: TRBJ2-1
CDR3nt: TGTGCCAGCAGGAACGTTCAGGGGGTCTCCTACAATGAGCAGTTCTTC
CDR3aa: CASRNVQGVSYNEQFF

d_gene: -
abundance: many
v_gene: TRBV6-1
j_gene: TRBJ2-1
CDR3nt: TGTGCCAGCAGCCCAGGGACACCTCGGGGGCAATGGGAGCAGTTCTTC
CDR3aa: CASSPGTPRGQWEQFF

d_gene: TRBD1
abundance: many
v_gene: TRBV5-1
j_gene: TRBJ2-1
CDR3nt: TGCGCCAGCAGCAGCTCCGGGACAGGGGGACGGAATGAGCAGTTCTTC
CDR3aa: CASSSSGTGGRNEQFF

d_gene: TRBD2
abundance: many
v_gene: TRBV5-1
j_gene: TRBJ2-1
CDR3nt: TGCGCCAGCAACTCGATAGCGGGATCCTACAATGAGCAGTTCTTC
CDR3aa: CASNSIAGSYNEQFF

d_gene: -
abundance: many
v_gene: TRBV19
j_gene: TRBJ2-7
CDR3nt: TGTGCCAGTAGTATAATAGCCGGTTCCTACGAGCAGTACTTC
CDR3aa: CASSIIAGSYEQYF

d_gene: -
abundance: many
v_gene: TRBV2
j_gene: TRBJ2-2
CDR3nt: TGTGCCAGCAGTGGAGGGACGGCGAACACCGGGGAGCTGTTTTTT
CDR3aa: CASSGGTANTGELFF

d_gene: TRBD2
abundance: many
v_gene: TRBV6-1
j_gene: TRBJ2-1
CDR3nt: TGTGCCAGCGATATAGCGGGAGGCTATGAGCAGTTCTTC
CDR3aa: CASDIAGGYEQFF

d_gene: -
abundance: many
v_gene: TRBV20-1
j_gene: TRBJ2-7
CDR3nt: TGCAGTCCCAAAACTCGAGGGGACGAGCAGTACTTC
CDR3aa: CSPKTRGDEQYF

d_gene: -
abundance: many
v_gene: TRBV7-8
j_gene: TRBJ1-4
CDR3nt: TGTGCCAGCAGCACCCAGGGGAATGAAAAACTGTTTTTT
CDR3aa: CASSTQGNEKLFF

d_gene: TRBD2
abundance: many
v_gene: TRBV25-1
j_gene: TRBJ2-7
CDR3nt: TGTGCCACTTCTCCGGGACTAGCTCTCTACGAGCAGTACTTC
CDR3aa: CATSPGLALYEQYF

d_gene: TRBD2
abundance: many
v_gene: TRBV5-1
j_gene: TRBJ2-1
CDR3nt: TGCGCCAGCACGCTGACGGGGGGGCTCGACAATGAGCAGTTCTTC
CDR3aa: CASTLTGGLDNEQFF

d_gene: TRBD1
abundance: many
v_gene: TRBV6-2/TRBV6-3
j_gene: TRBJ2-7
CDR3nt: TGTGCCAGCGGCTTTACAGGGGATTTTTACGAGCAGTACTTC
CDR3aa: CASGFTGDFYEQYF

d_gene: TRBD2
abundance: many
v_gene: TRBV20-1
j_gene: TRBJ2-5
CDR3nt: TGCAGTGCTAAAATGACTAGCGGCGGGAAGACCCAGTACTTC
CDR3aa: CSAKMTSGGKTQYF

d_gene: -
abundance: few
v_gene: TRBV18
j_gene: TRBJ1-5
CDR3nt: TGTGCCAGCTCATCTCGACAGTCGTCCAATCAGCCCCAGCATTTT
CDR3aa: CASSSRQSSNQPQHF